One sample yielded the 16 T cell receptor beta chains listed below, sequenced in a study of CXCR3-negative and CXCR3-positive naive CD8 T cells. UMI-labeled 5' RACE TRB cDNA libraries were prepared from the cells. TCRdb reprocessed the 5' RACE reads and reports one entry per CDR3 protein, with no DNA. The repertoire table contains about 120,000 distinct CDR3 sequences. Sequenced: naive CXCR3- CD8+ T cells from blood. As for subset: CD45RO-CCR7+CD27+CD95- naive CD8+ T cells lacking CXCR3 (TNR3-). These receptors were collected from a human donor in good health. Some clones in this sample may be carry-over from other donors' samples.

This chain joins TRBV27 and TRBJ2-1; TCRdb names TRBD1, which stays unverified in the absence of DNA. Per the germline V gene, CDR1 is MNHEY and CDR2 is SMNVEV (reference sequence). The CDR3 covers 18 residues. The CDR3 is CASSLVGTGGLTVDEQFF.

The chain joins TRBV4-1 to TRBJ1-6; TCRdb reports TRBD1, a call that lacks DNA to check it against. Germline lookup yields CDR1 MGHRA and CDR2 YSYEKL. The CDR3 covers 15 residues. CDR3 amino acids: CASSQDGQGNSPLHF.

V usage is TRBV4-1 and J usage is TRBJ2-1; TCRdb designates TRBD2, a call that cannot be tested without DNA. Germline V CDR1 and CDR2: MGHRA, YSYEKL. This CDR3 has 18 amino acids. The CDR3 protein is CASSQDHAGSTFDNEQFF.

This chain links TRBV12-3 or TRBV12-4 with TRBJ2-7; TCRdb indicates TRBD2, and absent DNA this call remains unverified. This CDR3 is 15 amino acids long. The CDR3 reads CASSFRTAGTYEQYF.

The chain couples TRBV7-9 to TRBJ2-1; there is no DNA to check the TCRdb D call of TRBD1. CDR3 length: 14 residues. The germline V gene encodes CDR1 SEHNR and CDR2 FQNEAQ (reference sequence). CDR3 loop: CAIRPGQAFGEQFF.

The chain recombines TRBV12-3 or TRBV12-4 with TRBJ1-2. This CDR3 has 14 amino acids. CDR3 sequence reads: CASSTRQGNYGYTF.

This rearrangement joins TRBV15 to TRBJ1-3; the TCRdb D gene call, TRBD1, has no DNA to confirm it. This CDR3 has 17 residues. Germline lookup yields CDR1 LNHNV and CDR2 YYDKDF (reference sequence). The CDR3 loop reads CATENSRRLGAGNTIYF.

V usage is TRBV28 and J usage is TRBJ1-5; TCRdb outputs TRBD1, but without DNA this stays unchecked. Germline CDR1 and CDR2: MDHEN and SYDVKM. The CDR3 is 14 residues long. This chain's CDR3 is CASSAQQVAQPQHF.

CDR3 region: CSVARDVETQYF. This chain connects TRBV29-1 to TRBJ2-5; TCRdb's assignment of TRBD1 cannot be checked, as there is no DNA. Per germline, CDR1 SQVTM and CDR2 ANQGSEA. This CDR3 comprises 12 residues.

This rearrangement joins TRBV29-1 to TRBJ2-7. The length of the CDR3 is 11 residues. Per germline, CDR1 SQVTM and CDR2 ANQGSEA. The CDR3 sequence: CSVGTSYEQYF.

The chain uses TRBV29-1 and TRBJ2-7; TCRdb's assignment of TRBD1 cannot be checked, as there is no DNA. Looked up from germline, CDR1 is SQVTM and CDR2 is ANQGSEA. The length of the CDR3 is 11 residues. The CDR3 sequence: CSAATGGEQYF.

The chain is built from TRBV5-1 and TRBJ2-2; absent DNA, TCRdb's TRBD1 call cannot be checked. CDR1 SGHRS and CDR2 YFSETQ come from the germline V gene. The CDR3 consists of 14 residues. CDR3 in amino acids: CASSWRQGTEELFF.

The chain is built from TRBV4-1 and TRBJ2-1; as DNA is missing, the TRBD2 call by TCRdb cannot be tested. The CDR3 covers 16 residues. Germline V CDR1 and CDR2: MGHRA, YSYEKL. The CDR3 region is CASSQVGISGSHEQFF.

The chain couples TRBV7-9 to TRBJ1-1; the D gene TCRdb calls, TRBD1, cannot be checked with no DNA. The germline V gene encodes CDR1 SEHNR and CDR2 FQNEAQ (reference sequence). This CDR3 contains 14 residues. The CDR3 reads CASSWDRQNTEAFF.

This sequence joins TRBV4-3 and TRBJ2-7. The CDR3 runs 13 residues. Germline V gene sequence: CDR1 LGHNA, CDR2 YSLEER. CDR3 residues: CASSPFFGYEQYF.

The chain combines TRBV29-1 with TRBJ2-7; TCRdb proposes TRBD1, but this gene call is untestable without DNA. The CDR3 runs 12 residues. CDR1 and CDR2 (germline): SQVTM, ANQGSEA. CDR3 residues: CSVKGTAYEQYF.